Below, 16 T cell receptor beta chains from the same sample are listed, as sequenced in a study of T cell changes during pregnancy in multiple sclerosis (dated by TCRdb to between 2018 and 2020). The method was the immunoSEQ multiplex PCR assay. Imported from immuneACCESS, the table was reduced by TCRdb to in-frame sequences with V and J called. These copies leave out some clones; in studies compared against another copy, an unresolved V gene accounts for under half, and the cause of the remainder is not known. This sample comprises 40,000 to 50,000 clones, around 94% of them detected only once. The ten largest account for 0.4% to 0.6% of the sample. This material consisted of CD4+ T cells from peripheral blood mononuclear cells, taken in the first trimester of pregnancy. These receptors originate from a female donor with multiple sclerosis, enrolled in a pregnancy study.

This clone has only a few counts. The V call is TRBV5-1, the J call TRBJ1-1; 7 nucleotides match TRBD1. The CDR3 consists of 15 residues. The germline V gene has CDR1 SGHRS and CDR2 YFSETQ. Germline trimming cut 5 bases from V and 1 base from J; bases unmatched to any gene: 8. CDR3 in DNA: TGCGCCAGCAGGACGGACAGGAGATCGAACACTGAAGCTTTCTTT. Translated: CASRTDRRSNTEAFF.

The rearrangement joins TRBV5-1 to TRBJ2-1, with 10 bases fitting TRBD1. V shed 3 bases, J shed 3 bases, and the junction held 6 bases outside the gene matches. This CDR3 region has 16 residues. Germline V gives CDR1 SGHRS, CDR2 YFSETQ. CDR3 residues: CASSSLGTGDYNEQFF. CDR3 DNA: TGCGCCAGCAGCTCTCTCGGGACAGGGGACTACAATGAGCAGTTCTTC.

In nucleotides, the CDR3 is TGTGCCAGCAGCTTGGCCCCGGGGGGTGGCACTGAAGCTTTCTTT. Translating it yields CASSLAPGGGTEAFF. This chain uses TRBV5-6 with TRBJ1-1, with D possibly matching TRBD1 (5 bases). The CDR3 contains 15 residues. Germline V gene data show CDR1 as SGHDT and CDR2 as YYEEEE. V dropped 0 bases and J dropped 4 bases, with 13 bases sitting between them.

The chain has TRBV5-1 and TRBJ1-4; D unclear. V was cut by 3 bases and J by 3 bases, with 18 bases left in between. Germline values: CDR1 SGHRS, CDR2 YFSETQ. This CDR3 is 17 amino acids long. CDR3 protein: CASSSRPATGANEKLFF. The CDR3 nucleotides are TGCGCCAGCAGCTCCAGACCAGCGACTGGCGCTAATGAAAAACTGTTTTTT.

J is TRBJ1-6 and V is TRBV14; the match to TRBD1 covers 8 bases. Germline trimming cut 1 base from V and 7 bases from J; bases unmatched to any gene: 3. The CDR3 sequence is 15 residues long. CDR1 and CDR2 from the germline V gene are SGHDN and FVKESK. The chain's CDR3 is CASSQGNRGNSPLHF. The CDR3 bases are TGTGCCAGCAGCCAAGGAAACAGGGGGAATTCACCCCTCCACTTT.

The chain joins TRBV5-8 to TRBJ2-5; 10 bases line up with TRBD2. With 4 bases clipped from V and 3 bases from J, the junction kept 6 bases outside the gene matches. Germline V gives CDR1 SGHTS, CDR2 YDEGEE. The CDR3 loop spans 15 amino acids. In nucleotides, the CDR3 is TGTGCCAGCAGCCTAGGGACTAGCGCTAAAGAGACCCAGTACTTC. Translating gives CASSLGTSAKETQYF.

The J gene is TRBJ1-5, the V gene TRBV19, with TRBD1 identical over 7 bases. The germline V gene has CDR1 LNHDA and CDR2 SQIVND (reference sequence). The ends lost 2 bases at V and 9 bases at J; junction bases unmatched: 16. This CDR3 has 17 residues. This CDR3 reads CASSIQRGQQELGPQHF. DNA for the CDR3: TGTGCCAGTAGTATACAAAGGGGGCAGCAAGAACTCGGGCCCCAGCATTTT.

J is TRBJ2-5 and V is TRBV6-1; perhaps TRBD1 as D (7 bases). CDR1 MNHNS and CDR2 SASEGT come from the germline V gene. V was cut by 4 bases and J by 4 bases, with 16 bases left in between. This CDR3 has 15 amino acids. Written as DNA, the CDR3 is TGTGCCAGCAGTGGGGGACAGTTGGAGGGAGAGACCCAGTACTTC. Protein: CASSGGQLEGETQYF.

This clone showed up just a few times. The V gene is TRBV29-1, the J gene TRBJ1-1, with TRBD1 as a possible D gene (5 bases). This CDR3 has 12 residues. Germline values: CDR1 SQVTM, CDR2 ANQGSEA. V was shortened by 3 bases and J by 7 bases, with 12 bases between the two germline ends. In nucleotides, the CDR3 is TGCAGCGTTGACAGGGATCATATTGAAGCTTTCTTT. It specifies CSVDRDHIEAFF.

This chain uses TRBV5-1 with TRBJ2-7; 7 bases align to TRBD1. The CDR3 loop spans 13 amino acids. CDR1 and CDR2 from the germline V gene are SGHRS and YFSETQ. The V segment lost 0 bases and the J segment 6 bases; nucleotides outside the gene matches: 3. CDR3 amino acids: CASSLGQGSEQYF. CDR3 nucleotide sequence: TGCGCCAGCAGCTTGGGACAGGGATCCGAGCAGTACTTC.

The chain combines TRBV9 with TRBJ1-2, with a weak D call TRBD1 (6 bases). CDR1 is SGDLS, CDR2 YYNGEE, per germline. There are 15 residues in the CDR3. Trimming took off 1 base at V and 6 bases at J, with 16 bases between the two ends. The CDR3 loop is CASSVHFRTEDGYTF. CDR3 sequence (DNA): TGTGCCAGCAGCGTACATTTTCGGACAGAAGATGGCTACACCTTC. Supplemented by reference TRBV9 and TRBJ1-2, the full variable domain reads DSGVTQTPKHLITATGQRVTLRCSPRSGDLSVYWYQQSLDQGLQFLIQYYNGEERAKGNILERFSAQQFPDLHSELNLSSLELGDSALYFCASSVHFRTEDGYTFGSGTRLTVV.

Comments on this clone: Mismatch with germline at one junction end may stem from a read error. The J gene is TRBJ2-5, the V gene TRBV7-7; 8 bases map to TRBD2. Germline CDR1 and CDR2: SSHAT and FNYEAQ (reference sequence). This CDR3 has 14 amino acids. CDR3 region: CASSPGLVLETQYF. CDR3 nucleotide sequence: TGTGCTAGCAGCCCGGGACTAGTTTTAGAGACCCAGTACTTC.

The rearrangement joins TRBV2 to TRBJ1-4; D is perhaps TRBD1 (5 bases). The germline CDR1 and CDR2 sequences are SNHLY and FYNNEI. This CDR3 contains 18 residues. The V end lost 2 bases, the J end lost 0 bases, and 16 bases lay between the germline ends. CDR3 nucleotides: TGTGCCAGCAGTGAAAGGGGAAGGGTACCAGCAACTAATGAAAAACTGTTTTTT. Translated: CASSERGRVPATNEKLFF.

The table lists this clone with a count of one. The V call is TRBV6-1, the J call TRBJ2-5, with D unresolved. Germline V CDR1 and CDR2: MNHNS, SASEGT. The CDR3 sequence is 14 residues long. The germline V and J ends were trimmed by 2 bases and 4 bases, with 11 bases remaining between them. This CDR3 is CASSESVKPETQYF. The CDR3, as DNA: TGTGCCAGCAGTGAATCGGTTAAACCAGAGACCCAGTACTTC.

The chain recombines TRBV7-2 with TRBJ2-5; 10 bases map to TRBD2. This CDR3 region has 15 residues. With V trimmed by 9 bases and J by 1 base, 8 bases remained unmatched. Germline V CDR1 and CDR2: SGHTA, FQGNSA. The CDR3 spells CASAERGGFQETQYF. CDR3 nucleotides: TGTGCCAGTGCCGAGCGGGGGGGATTCCAAGAGACCCAGTACTTC.

This sequence joins TRBV7-3 and TRBJ2-1; 10 bases fit TRBD1. The germline V gene encodes CDR1 SGHTA and CDR2 FQGTGA. With V trimmed by 0 bases and J by 7 bases, 9 bases remained unmatched. This CDR3 is built from 17 residues. The CDR3 here is CASSLTGTGAQGNEQFF. CDR3 coding DNA: TGTGCCAGCAGCTTAACAGGGACAGGGGCGCAGGGAAATGAGCAGTTCTTC.